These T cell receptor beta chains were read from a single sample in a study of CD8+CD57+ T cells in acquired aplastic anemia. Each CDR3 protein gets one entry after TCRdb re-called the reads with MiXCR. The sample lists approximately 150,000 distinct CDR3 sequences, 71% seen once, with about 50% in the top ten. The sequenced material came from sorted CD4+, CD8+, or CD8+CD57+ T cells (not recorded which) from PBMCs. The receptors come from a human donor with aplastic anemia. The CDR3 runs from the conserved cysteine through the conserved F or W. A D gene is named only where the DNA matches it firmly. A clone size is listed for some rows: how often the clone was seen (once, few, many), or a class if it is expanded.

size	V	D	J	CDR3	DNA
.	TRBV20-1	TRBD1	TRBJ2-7	CSARDLKRTGVVDEQYF	TGCAGTGCTAGAGACCTAAAGAGGACAGGGGTAGTCGACGAGCAGTACTTC
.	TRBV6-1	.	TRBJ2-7	CASTSQGGGVEQYF	TGTGCCAGCACATCCCAGGGGGGCGGAGTCGAGCAGTACTTC
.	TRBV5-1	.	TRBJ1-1	CASSLPVVNTEAFF	TGCGCCAGCAGCTTGCCCGTCGTGAACACTGAAGCTTTCTTT
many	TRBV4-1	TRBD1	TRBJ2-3	CASSQAHPGTGRPDTQYF	TGCGCCAGCAGCCAAGCCCACCCCGGGACAGGGCGCCCAGATACGCAGTATTTT
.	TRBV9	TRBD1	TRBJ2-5	CASSPRDRGFLYQETQYF	TGTGCCAGCAGCCCCAGGGACAGGGGTTTCCTTTACCAAGAGACCCAGTACTTC
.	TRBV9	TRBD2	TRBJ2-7	CASSVGGGTYEQYF	TGTGCCAGCAGCGTCGGGGGGGGTACCTACGAGCAGTACTTC
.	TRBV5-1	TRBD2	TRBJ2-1	CASSPDAGLTYNEQFF	TGCGCCAGCAGCCCGGACGCGGGACTAACCTACAATGAGCAGTTCTTC
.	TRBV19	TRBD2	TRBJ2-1	CASSIPAGGYNEQFF	TGTGCCAGTAGTATTCCAGCGGGGGGGTACAATGAGCAGTTCTTC
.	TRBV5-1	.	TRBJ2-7	CASSFTAEGEQYF	TGCGCCAGCAGCTTTACGGCGGAGGGGGAGCAGTACTTC
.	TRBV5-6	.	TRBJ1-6	CASSSGQTRGSPLHF	TGTGCCAGTAGTTCCGGACAGACCAGGGGCTCACCCCTCCACTTT
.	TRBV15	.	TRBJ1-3	CATSRDRPGNTIYF	TGTGCCACCAGCAGAGATAGGCCTGGAAACACCATATATTTT
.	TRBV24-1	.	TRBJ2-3	CATSDRLGGDTQYF	TGTGCCACCAGTGACCGACTAGGGGGAGATACGCAGTATTTT
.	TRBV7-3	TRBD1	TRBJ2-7	CAAGRDRGIREQYF	TGTGCCGCAGGACGGGACAGGGGAATTAGGGAGCAGTACTTC
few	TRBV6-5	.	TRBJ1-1	CASSPGDLNTEAFF	TGTGCCAGCAGTCCAGGGGACCTGAACACTGAAGCTTTCTTT
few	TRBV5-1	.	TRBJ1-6	CASSLTDGLSNSPLHF	TGCGCCAGCAGCTTGACCGACGGGTTAAGCAATTCACCCCTCCACTTT
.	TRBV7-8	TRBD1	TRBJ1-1	CASSLTGGDWTEAFF	TGTGCCAGCAGCTTGACAGGGGGCGATTGGACTGAAGCTTTCTTC
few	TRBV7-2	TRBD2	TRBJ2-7	CASSRLADTYEQYF	TGTGCCAGCAGCCGACTAGCGGATACCTACGAGCAGTACTTC
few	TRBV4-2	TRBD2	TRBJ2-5	CASSQGTLSAGGPVETQYF	TGTGCCAGCAGCCAAGGAACGTTGAGCGCGGGGGGGCCAGTGGAGACCCAGTACTTC
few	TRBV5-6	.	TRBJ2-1	CDGTQSYNEQFF	TGTGACGGCACACAATCCTACAATGAGCAGTTCTTC
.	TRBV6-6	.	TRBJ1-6	CASSNDMGPGGSPLHF	TGTGCCAGCAGCAACGACATGGGACCGGGAGGTTCACCCCTCCACTTT
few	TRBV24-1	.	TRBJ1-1	CATSAEKNTEAFF	TGTGCCACCAGTGCAGAGAAGAACACTGAAGCTTTCTTT
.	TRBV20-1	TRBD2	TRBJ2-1	CSARDFSGGEYNEQFF	TGCAGTGCTAGAGACTTTAGCGGGGGGGAGTACAATGAGCAGTTCTTC
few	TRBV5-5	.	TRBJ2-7	CASSRPGLSYEQYF	TGTGCCAGCAGCCGACCGGGACTGTCCTACGAGCAGTACTTC
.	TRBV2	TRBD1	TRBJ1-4	CASSEGQGVKLFF	TGTGCCAGCAGTGAAGGTCAGGGGGTAAAACTGTTTTTT
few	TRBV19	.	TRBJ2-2	CASCHGTGELFF	TGTGCCAGTTGTCACGGAACCGGGGAGCTGTTTTTT
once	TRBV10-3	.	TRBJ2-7	CAIRTGTDSYEQYF	TGTGCCATCAGGACCGGGACGGACTCCTACGAGCAGTACTTC
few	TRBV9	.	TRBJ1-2	CASSSRGGYTF	TGTGCCAGCAGTTCCAGGGGAGGCTACACCTTC
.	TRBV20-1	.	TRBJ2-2	CSARSAYAGFTGELFF	TGCAGTGCTAGAAGCGCGTACGCCGGTTTTACTGGGGAGCTGTTTTTT
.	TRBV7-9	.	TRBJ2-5	CASSLNRPQYQETQYF	TGTGCCAGCAGTTTAAATAGGCCCCAATACCAAGAGACCCAGTACTTC
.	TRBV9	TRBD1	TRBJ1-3	CASGDRGDTIYF	TGTGCCAGCGGGGACAGGGGTGACACCATATATTTT
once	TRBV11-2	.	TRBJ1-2	CASSTSLGGWGYTF	TGTGCCAGCAGCACTTCTTTGGGGGGTTGGGGCTACACCTTC
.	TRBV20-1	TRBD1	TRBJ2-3	CSASPRSGQGSTDTQYF	TGCAGTGCTAGCCCGAGAAGTGGACAGGGGAGCACAGATACGCAGTATTTT